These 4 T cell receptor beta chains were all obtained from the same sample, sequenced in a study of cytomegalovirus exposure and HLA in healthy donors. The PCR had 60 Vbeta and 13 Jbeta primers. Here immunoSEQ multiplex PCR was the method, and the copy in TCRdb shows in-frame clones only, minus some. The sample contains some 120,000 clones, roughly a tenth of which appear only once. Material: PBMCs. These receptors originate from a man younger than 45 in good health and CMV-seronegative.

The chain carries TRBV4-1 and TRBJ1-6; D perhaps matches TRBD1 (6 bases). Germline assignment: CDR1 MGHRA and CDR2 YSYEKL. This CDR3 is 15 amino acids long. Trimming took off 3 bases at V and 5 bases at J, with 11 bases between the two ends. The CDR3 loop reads CASSHRQADNSPLHF. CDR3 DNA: TGCGCCAGCAGCCACCGACAGGCAGATAATTCACCCCTCCACTTT.

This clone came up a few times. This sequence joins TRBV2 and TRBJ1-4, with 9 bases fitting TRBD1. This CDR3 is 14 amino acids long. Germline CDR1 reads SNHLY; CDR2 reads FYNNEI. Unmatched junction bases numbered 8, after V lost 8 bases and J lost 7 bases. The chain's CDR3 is CASGSGTGREKLFF. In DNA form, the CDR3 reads TGTGCCAGCGGGTCCGGGACAGGGCGTGAAAAACTGTTTTTT.

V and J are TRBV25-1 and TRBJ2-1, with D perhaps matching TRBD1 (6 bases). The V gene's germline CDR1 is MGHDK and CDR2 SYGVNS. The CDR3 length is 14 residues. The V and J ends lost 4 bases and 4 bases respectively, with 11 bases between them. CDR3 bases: TGTGCCAGCAGTGGCTGGACAGTTTACAATGAGCAGTTCTTC. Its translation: CASSGWTVYNEQFF.

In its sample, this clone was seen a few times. CDR3 region: CASSDPRTGPRSGANVLTF. The CDR3 DNA sequence: TGTGCCAGCAGTGACCCCAGGACAGGGCCCCGCTCTGGGGCCAACGTCCTGACTTTC. J is TRBJ2-6 and V is TRBV6-1, with 8 bases identical to TRBD1. The CDR3 has 19 residues. Losses at the gene ends were 3 bases for V and 0 bases for J; bases not matched to a gene: 10. Germline V gene data show CDR1 as MNHNS and CDR2 as SASEGT.